The 5 T cell receptor beta chains in this list originate from one sample, sequenced in a study of shared T cell receptors in the human thymus (dated by TCRdb to the early 2020s). Libraries were built with the immunoSEQ multiplex PCR assay. TCRdb carries this immuneACCESS record with in-frame sequences only. Its versions omit some clonotypes, under half of them owing to an unresolved V gene in the studies checked, with the rest unexplained. Across this sample there are more than 300,000 clones, with over 90% seen only once. Jointly, the top ten make up approximately 0.02% of the sample. Sample: thymocytes. The source is a human donor.

The V gene is TRBV6-1, the J gene TRBJ2-2; TRBD1 might be the D (7 bases). Between the trimmed V and J ends, which lost 3 bases and 7 bases, there was a span of 18 bases. Germline V gives CDR1 MNHNS, CDR2 SASEGT. The CDR3 contains 16 residues. Written as DNA, the CDR3 is TGTGCCAGCAGTGAGGCCAGGGGGGTTGATAGCGGGGAGCTGTTTTTT. Residues: CASSEARGVDSGELFF.

This rearrangement joins TRBV11-2 to TRBJ2-2, with D tentatively TRBD2 (6 bases). The CDR3 runs to 13 residues. Trimming cost V 6 bases and J 5 bases, with 10 bases left between them. Germline CDR1 SGHAT, CDR2 FQNNGV. The CDR3 coding sequence is TGTGCCAGCAGACGACTAGGGACCGGGGAGCTGTTTTTT. As protein: CASRRLGTGELFF.

The genes are TRBV6-5 and TRBJ2-7; TRBD2 agrees at 7 bases. The CDR3 sequence is 15 residues long. V was clipped by 5 bases and J by 12 bases; unmatched bases: 19. Germline V gene data show CDR1 as MNHEY and CDR2 as SVGAGI. The CDR3 spells CASSPTSWEILGTYF. CDR3 DNA sequence: TGTGCCAGCAGTCCGACTAGCTGGGAGATTTTGGGCACGTACTTC.

The chain couples TRBV10-1 to TRBJ1-2; D remains unclear. CDR1 WNHNN and CDR2 SYGVQD come from the germline V gene (reference sequence). This CDR3 region has 14 residues. Trimming took off 5 bases at V and 7 bases at J, with 17 bases between the two ends. CDR3 protein: CASSPSGPGGGYTF. CDR3 DNA sequence: TGCGCCAGCAGTCCGTCGGGCCCTGGAGGTGGCTACACCTTC.

This rearrangement joins TRBV7-9 to TRBJ2-2; 7 nucleotides agree with TRBD1. CDR1 is SEHNR and CDR2 is FQNEAQ in the germline V gene (reference sequence). The CDR3 contains 14 residues. The trim removed 8 bases at V and 5 bases at J, leaving 8 bases unmatched. The CDR3 nucleotides read TGTGCCAGCGCTGGACAGGAAAGAACCGGGGAGCTGTTTTTT. Its protein is CASAGQERTGELFF. The full variable domain, in which reference TRBV7-9 and TRBJ2-2 provide the parts outside the CDR3, is DTGVSQNPRHKITKRGQNVTFRCDPISEHNRLYWYRQTLGQGPEFLTYFQNEAQLEKSRLLSDRFSAERPKGSFSTLEIQRTEQGDSAMYLCASAGQERTGELFFGEGSRLTVL.